A single T cell receptor (beta chain) is shown here with its context. The antigen is unknown. This record belongs to a study of vaccination effects on CD4 cells after COVID-19. Viral peptide pools were used in the ViraFEST assay to expand antigen-specific CD4+ T cells, and sequencing came afterward. Subsequent to a culture period of under twelve days, CD4+ T cells were isolated. Nucleocapsid antibodies stayed negative before and after vaccination, showing no earlier SARS-CoV-2 infection. In culture with roughly 10 IU/ml IL-2 and around 10 ug/ml peptides, PBMC were grown at fewer than 2.5 million per well. Trimming pared 2 bases from V and 4 bases from J, leaving 8 bases between. The germline CDR1 and CDR2 sequences are GTSNPN and SVGIG (reference sequence). The CDR3 has 12 amino acids. Libraries were prepared by immunoSEQ multiplex PCR; TCRdb keeps only in-frame clonotypes and omits some of them. The repertoire holds 24,000 or so clones, with roughly 76% as singletons.

The J gene is TRBJ1-1, the V gene TRBV30, with no clear D. Material: CD4+ T cells from PBMCs cultured with SARS-CoV-2 spike peptides, obtained before COVID-19 vaccination. The TCR originated in a human donor who received a COVID-19 vaccine. The CDR3 DNA reads as TGTGCCTGGAGTCCGAGTTTCACTGAAGCTTTCTTT. Protein product: CAWSPSFTEAFF.